A selection of T cell receptor beta chains follows, all from one sample in a study of T cells in Graves' hyperthyroidism and ophthalmopathy. TCRdb reprocessed the multiplex PCR reads with MiXCR, giving one entry per CDR3 protein. The table has approximately 620,000 distinct CDR3 sequences, approximately 15% seen once. The sample comprised blood. Receptor source: a woman in her 30s with Graves' hyperthyroidism that later progressed to Graves' ophthalmopathy. The CDR3 runs from the conserved cysteine through the conserved F or W. D genes are given only for firm matches. Not all rows give a size; the values are once, few, many and, for expanded clones, a class.

>many|TRBD1|TRBJ2-2|TRBV6-1
CASRPPGQGTGELFF
TGTGCCAGCAGGCCCCCGGGACAGGGTACCGGGGAGCTGTTTTTT
>many|-|TRBJ1-5|TRBV12-3/TRBV12-4
CASSFQYRVSSNQPQHF
TGTGCCAGCAGTTTCCAGTACAGGGTATCCAGCAATCAGCCCCAGCATTTT
>many|-|TRBJ2-7|TRBV6-2/TRBV6-3
CAILSRGSYEQYF
TGTGCCATCCTATCCAGGGGATCCTACGAGCAGTACTTC
>many|-|TRBJ1-3|TRBV12-3/TRBV12-4
CASSLRGTGNTIYF
TGTGCCAGCAGTTTAAGGGGAACTGGAAACACCATATATTTT
>many|TRBD1|TRBJ1-1|TRBV6-2/TRBV6-3
CASSRQGGDTEAFF
TGTGCCAGCAGTCGACAGGGAGGGGACACTGAAGCTTTCTTT
>few|TRBD2|TRBJ2-1|TRBV10-3
CAISGTSGDSYNEQFF
TGTGCCATCAGTGGGACTAGCGGGGACTCCTACAATGAGCAGTTCTTC
>-|-|TRBJ2-5|TRBV27
CASSFSRGQETQYF
TGTGCCAGCAGTTTTTCGAGGGGCCAAGAGACCCAGTACTTC
>many|-|TRBJ2-5|TRBV20-1
CSAPRESTQETQYF
TGCAGTGCTCCAAGAGAGAGCACGCAAGAGACCCAGTACTTC
>many|-|TRBJ2-5|TRBV19
CASSMGPAEAQYF
TGTGCCAGTAGTATGGGTCCAGCTGAGGCCCAGTACTTC
>many|TRBD2|TRBJ2-2|TRBV30
CAWSPGAGEEELFF
TGTGCCTGGAGTCCTGGAGCGGGGGAGGAGGAGCTGTTTTTT
>-|TRBD1|TRBJ2-2|TRBV7-9
CASRSGTGGENTGELFF
TGTGCCAGCAGATCCGGGACAGGAGGGGAGAACACCGGGGAGCTGTTTTTT
>many|TRBD1|TRBJ1-2|TRBV29-1
CSVGTGDHGYTF
TGCAGCGTCGGGACAGGGGATCATGGCTACACCTTC
>many|TRBD2|TRBJ2-1|TRBV28
CASSSPGTSDEQFF
TGTGCCAGCAGTTCACCCGGGACTAGCGATGAGCAGTTCTTC
>many|-|TRBJ1-5|TRBV30
CAWSPTGGSNQPQHF
TGTGCCTGGAGCCCGACGGGGGGAAGCAATCAGCCCCAGCATTTT
>many|-|TRBJ2-2|TRBV30
CAWRGQNTGELFF
TGTGCCTGGCGAGGACAGAACACCGGGGAGCTGTTTTTT
>many|-|TRBJ2-2|TRBV6-1
CASSELRNTGELFF
TGTGCCAGCAGTGAACTCAGAAACACCGGGGAGCTGTTTTTT
>few|-|TRBJ1-4|TRBV20-1
CSARMDGNEKLFF
TGCAGTGCTAGGATGGACGGTAATGAAAAACTGTTTTTT
>many|-|TRBJ1-1|TRBV10-1
CASSETTGRTEAFF
TGCGCCAGCAGTGAGACAACAGGGCGCACTGAAGCTTTCTTT
>few|TRBD2|TRBJ2-7|TRBV20-1
CSAASGVYYEQYF
TGCAGTGCCGCTAGCGGAGTCTACTACGAGCAGTACTTC
>-|TRBD2|TRBJ2-1|TRBV5-5
CASSLGSGMVYEQFF
TGTGCCAGCAGCTTGGGTAGCGGGATGGTTTATGAGCAGTTCTTC
>many|TRBD2|TRBJ2-3|TRBV6-1
CASSFTIGLAGAVEADTQYF
TGTGCCAGCAGTTTTACTATTGGACTAGCGGGAGCGGTAGAAGCAGATACGCAGTATTTT
>many|TRBD1|TRBJ1-1|TRBV7-2
CASSPSGTVNTEAFF
TGTGCCAGCAGCCCTTCCGGGACAGTGAACACTGAAGCTTTCTTT
>many|-|TRBJ1-2|TRBV14
CASSPDTEFGYTF
TGTGCCAGCAGCCCCGACACGGAGTTTGGCTACACCTTC
>many|TRBD1|TRBJ2-2|TRBV24-1
CATSDRQGLFTGELFF
TGTGCCACCAGTGACCGACAGGGCCTATTCACCGGGGAGCTGTTTTTT
>few|-|TRBJ2-3|TRBV27
CASSLSSRYTQYF
TGTGCCAGCAGTTTATCGTCCAGGTATACGCAGTATTTT
>-|-|TRBJ2-6|TRBV30
CAWDLTGSGANVLTF
TGTGCCTGGGATTTAACCGGCTCTGGGGCCAACGTCCTGACTTTC
>few|-|TRBJ2-7|TRBV6-2/TRBV6-3
CASSYGRTYKQYF
TGTGCCAGCAGTTACGGCAGGACCTACAAGCAGTACTTC
>-|TRBD1|TRBJ2-1|TRBV10-3
CAISEYRGYLF
TGTGCCATCAGTGAGTACAGGGGATACCTCTTC
>once|-|TRBJ2-3|TRBV7-9
CASSLANRGRQGLTDTHYF
TGTGCCAGCAGCTTAGCTAACCGCGGCAGGCAGGGACTCACAGATACGCACTATTTT
>many|TRBD1|TRBJ1-5|TRBV19
CASRIGTDYQPQHF
TGTGCCAGTAGAATCGGGACAGACTATCAGCCCCAGCATTTT
>-|-|TRBJ1-2|TRBV2
CASKGTRDGYTF
TGTGCCAGCAAGGGGACACGTGATGGCTACACCTTC
>-|TRBD2|TRBJ2-1|TRBV20-1
CSAGLAGLSYDEQFF
TGCAGCGCGGGACTAGCGGGTCTGTCATACGATGAGCAGTTCTTC
>many|TRBD1|TRBJ2-7|TRBV7-9
CASSPGTGLDEQYF
TGTGCCAGCAGTCCCGGGACAGGGCTCGACGAGCAGTACTTC
>few|-|TRBJ1-4|TRBV15
CATEGVGTTNEKLFF
TGTGCCACAGAGGGCGTGGGGACAACGAATGAAAAACTGTTTTTT
>many|TRBD1|TRBJ1-5|TRBV3-1
CASSPGQGSDQPQHF
TGTGCCAGCAGCCCGGGACAGGGGAGCGATCAGCCCCAGCATTTT
>few|-|TRBJ2-5|TRBV20-1
CSARGGLGMFETQYF
TGCAGTGCTAGAGGTGGGCTAGGGATGTTTGAGACCCAGTACTTC
>-|-|TRBJ2-3|TRBV14
CASSFDDNWDTQYF
TGTGCCAGCAGCTTCGACGATAACTGGGATACGCAGTATTTT
>many|-|TRBJ1-1|TRBV10-2
CASSESSGWVNTEAFF
TGCGCCAGCAGTGAGTCGTCAGGGTGGGTTAACACTGAAGCTTTCTTT
>once|-|TRBJ2-2|TRBV19
CASSPATRGFTGELFF
TGTGCCAGTAGTCCGGCTACCAGGGGTTTCACCGGGGAGCTGTTTTTT
>many|TRBD1|TRBJ1-2|TRBV20-1
CSAGGTGIGYTF
TGCAGTGCGGGAGGGACAGGGATTGGCTACACCTTC
>many|-|TRBJ2-7|TRBV29-1
CSVGSTLVAYEQYF
TGCAGCGTTGGTTCCACGCTGGTGGCCTACGAGCAGTACTTC
>few|TRBD2|TRBJ2-1|TRBV7-2
CASSLASLAGGNEQFF
TGTGCCAGCAGCTTAGCGAGTCTAGCGGGAGGCAATGAGCAGTTCTTC
>many|TRBD2|TRBJ2-1|TRBV29-1
CSVAGLAGGLSSYNEQFF
TGCAGCGTTGCGGGGCTAGCGGGAGGACTATCCTCCTACAATGAGCAGTTCTTC
>few|-|TRBJ2-5|TRBV25-1
CASSEYRETQYF
TGTGCCAGCAGTGAATATAGAGAGACCCAGTACTTC
>many|TRBD1|TRBJ2-3|TRBV20-1
CSAHPAGGADTQYF
TGCAGTGCTCATCCCGCAGGGGGCGCAGATACGCAGTATTTT
>many|-|TRBJ1-1|TRBV27
CASRNGGYEAFF
TGTGCCAGCAGGAACGGGGGCTATGAAGCTTTCTTT
>many|-|TRBJ1-1|TRBV5-1
CASSLRQGDSRTEAFF
TGCGCCAGCAGCTTGAGGCAGGGCGATTCTAGGACTGAAGCTTTCTTT
>many|TRBD1|TRBJ1-1|TRBV5-1
CASSPSGTVNTETFF
TGCGCCAGCAGTCCTAGTGGGACAGTGAACACTGAAACTTTCTTT
>-|-|TRBJ2-1|TRBV6-2/TRBV6-3
CASSPGSVSYNEQFF
TGTGCCAGCAGTCCCGGGAGTGTCTCCTACAATGAGCAGTTCTTC
>many|-|TRBJ2-7|TRBV5-1
CASSLGRTVDYEQYF
TGCGCCAGCAGCTTGGGGCGGACAGTCGACTACGAGCAGTACTTC
>few|-|TRBJ1-1|TRBV28
CASSSAGGSNTEAFF
TGTGCCAGCAGTTCCGCCGGGGGCTCGAACACTGAAGCTTTCTTT
>many|TRBD1|TRBJ2-7|TRBV20-1
CSARFPDRVTYEQYF
TGCAGTGCTAGATTTCCGGACAGGGTTACCTACGAGCAGTACTTC
>many|-|TRBJ2-2|TRBV28
CASSLGIVSTGELFF
TGTGCCAGCAGTTTAGGCATAGTAAGCACCGGGGAGCTGTTTTTT